These 3 T cell receptor beta chains came from one sample sequenced in a study of T cell responses to AZD1222 COVID-19 vaccine. Repertoires were generated with immunoSEQ multiplex PCR, while TCRdb's copy carries only in-frame clones and drops some. This sample yields 95,000 to 150,000 clones, of which roughly 90% are seen a single time; 4% to 5% belongs to the top ten. The sequencing used peripheral blood, collected 28 days after the second dose of the MenACWY control vaccine. All receptors come from an adult who received the MenACWY meningococcal vaccine as a control.

CDR3 protein: CSVELAGGSYEQYF. The CDR3 DNA is TGCAGCGTTGAACTAGCGGGAGGATCCTACGAGCAGTACTTC. The chain is built from TRBV29-1 and TRBJ2-7; TRBD2 aligns across 11 bases. The junction had 1 base not matched to a gene; V was cut back by 2 bases and J by 1 base. This CDR3 is built from 14 residues. From germline, CDR1 is SQVTM and CDR2 ANQGSEA.

This sequence joins TRBV6-5 and TRBJ1-1; the match to TRBD1 covers 9 bases. This CDR3 comprises 12 residues. V was pared by 6 bases and J by 7 bases, with 3 bases of the junction left unmatched. CDR1 is MNHEY, CDR2 SVGAGI, per germline. The CDR3 region is CASRGQGNEAFF. Written as DNA, the CDR3 is TGTGCCAGCAGAGGACAGGGGAATGAAGCTTTCTTT.

This clone was detected once. This chain uses TRBV7-9 with TRBJ1-5; D is unresolved. V lost 6 bases and J lost 7, with 13 bases in between. Per the germline V gene, CDR1 is SEHNR and CDR2 is FQNEAQ (reference sequence). CDR3 size: 13 residues. The CDR3 DNA sequence: TGTGCCAGCAGTCGCGCGCCCGGACAGCCCCAGCATTTT. This translates into CASSRAPGQPQHF.